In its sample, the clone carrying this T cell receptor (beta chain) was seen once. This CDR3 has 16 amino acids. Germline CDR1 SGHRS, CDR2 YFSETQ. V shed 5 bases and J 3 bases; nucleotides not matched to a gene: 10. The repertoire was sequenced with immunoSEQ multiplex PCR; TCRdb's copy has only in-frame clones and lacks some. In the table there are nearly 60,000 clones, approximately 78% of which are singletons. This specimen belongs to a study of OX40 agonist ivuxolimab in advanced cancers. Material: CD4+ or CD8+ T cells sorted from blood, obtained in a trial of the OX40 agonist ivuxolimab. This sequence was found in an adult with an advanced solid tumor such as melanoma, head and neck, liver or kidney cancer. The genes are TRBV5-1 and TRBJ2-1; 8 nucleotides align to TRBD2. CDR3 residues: CASSFRTSSLYNEQFF. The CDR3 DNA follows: TGCGCCAGCAGTTTCCGGACTAGCTCGCTCTACAATGAGCAGTTCTTC. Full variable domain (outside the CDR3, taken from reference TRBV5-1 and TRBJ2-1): KAGVTQTPRYLIKTRGQQVTLSCSPISGHRSVSWYQQTPGQGLQFLFEYFSETQRNKGNFPGRFSGRQFSNSRSEMNVSTLELGDSALYLCASSFRTSSLYNEQFFGPGTRLTVL.